Given below is one T cell receptor (beta chain) in context. Only in-frame clones appear in the TCRdb table, and some are missing; sequencing was by immunoSEQ multiplex PCR. The sample comprises some 57,000 clones, over 60% of which are singletons, and around 8.9% rests with the top ten. This sample was taken from a study of T cell clones after liver transplantation. Germline V CDR1 and CDR2: PRHDT, FYEKMQ (reference sequence). The CDR3 extends over 13 amino acids. V was pared by 5 bases and J by 2 bases, with 10 bases between. The sample was CD4+ T cells from blood, taken at the 22-month timepoint. The chain employs TRBV13 and TRBJ2-7; D is unclear. The sequence came from a human patient who received a liver transplant. Some of the T cells may derive from the graft donor. The CDR3 reads CASSPSYTYEQYF. The CDR3 DNA follows: TGTGCCAGCAGCCCCAGTTACACCTACGAGCAGTACTTC. Together with reference TRBV13 and TRBJ2-7, the CDR3 gives the full variable domain: AAGVIQSPRHLIKEKRETATLKCYPIPRHDTVYWYQQGPGQDPQFLISFYEKMQSDKGSIPDRFSAQQFSDYHSELNMSSLELGDSALYFCASSPSYTYEQYFGPGTRLTVT.